This T cell receptor (beta chain) was observed in a study of blood T cell repertoires in COVID-19. At the level of the study: Spain, Italy and the United States supplied samples that represented acute and convalescent COVID-19. In each case, the material was cDNA or gDNA derived from T cells, B-cell-depleted T cells, or PBMCs.

In the original workflow: How many nucleated cells were present was estimated from reference gene primer amplification. The repertoire was sequenced with immunoSEQ multiplex PCR; TCRdb's copy has only in-frame clones and lacks some. V, J and clone size were drawn from that table, and D and trimming were deduced from the DNA. The repertoire holds some 220,000 clones, roughly 80% seen once, with less than 20% in the top ten. This clone was seen just once. CDR1 is MDHEN and CDR2 is SYDVKM in the germline V gene. The CDR3 consists of 13 residues. The V gene end was trimmed by 2 bases and the J gene end by 13 bases; junction bases not matched to a gene: 7.

The source is a woman of 80 years or more with active or convalescent COVID-19. The sequencing sample was made of peripheral blood. The chain carries TRBV28 and TRBJ2-5, with TRBD2 matching over 10 bases. The CDR3 sequence: CASSLSLAGAWYF. The CDR3 DNA reads as TGTGCCAGCAGTTTAAGCCTAGCGGGGGCCTGGTACTTC. Looking up the rest from reference TRBV28 and TRBJ2-5 gives the full variable domain: DVKVTQSSRYLVKRTGEKVFLECVQDMDHENMFWYRQDPGLGLRLIYFSYDVKMKEKGDIPEGYSVSREKKERFSLILESASTNQTSMYLCASSLSLAGAWYFGPGTRLLVL.